This T cell receptor beta chain was retrieved from a study of neoadjuvant nivolumab and ipilimumab in lung cancer. Produced via immunoSEQ multiplex PCR; TCRdb's table is partial and in-frame only. This sample yields tens of thousands of clones, of which 90% are seen a single time; roughly 4.5% belongs to the top ten. The germline V gene has CDR1 MNHEY and CDR2 SMNVEV (reference sequence). With V trimmed by 5 bases and J by 7 bases, 7 bases remained unmatched. This CDR3 contains 14 residues. The specimen comprised peripheral blood, sampled after neoadjuvant nivolumab, alone or with ipilimumab, at or shortly before surgery. The rearrangement uses TRBV27 and TRBJ2-1; the match to TRBD1 covers 8 bases. The clonotype was recovered from an adult with non-small cell lung cancer. For the CDR3, the DNA is TGTGCCAGCAGTATCAGCAGGGGGCGGAATGAGCAGTTCTTC. Translation gives CASSISRGRNEQFF.